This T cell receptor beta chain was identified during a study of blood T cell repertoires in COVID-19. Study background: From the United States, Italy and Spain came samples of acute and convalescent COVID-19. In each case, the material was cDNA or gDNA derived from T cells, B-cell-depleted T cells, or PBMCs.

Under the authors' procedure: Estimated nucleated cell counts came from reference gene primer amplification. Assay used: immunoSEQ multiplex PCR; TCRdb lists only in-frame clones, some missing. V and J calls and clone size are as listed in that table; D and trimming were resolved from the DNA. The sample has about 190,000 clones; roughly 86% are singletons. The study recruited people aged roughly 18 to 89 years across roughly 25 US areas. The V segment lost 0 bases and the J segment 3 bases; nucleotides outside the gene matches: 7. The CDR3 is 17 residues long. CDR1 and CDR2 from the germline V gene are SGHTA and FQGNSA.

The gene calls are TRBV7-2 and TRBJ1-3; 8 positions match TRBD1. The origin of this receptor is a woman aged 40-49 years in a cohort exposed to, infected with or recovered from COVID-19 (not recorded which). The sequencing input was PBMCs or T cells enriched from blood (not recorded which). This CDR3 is CASSLASGQGNGNTIYF. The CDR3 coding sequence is TGTGCCAGCAGCTTAGCGTCAGGACAGGGAAATGGAAACACCATATATTTT.